This T cell receptor (beta chain) is from a study of T-cell reconstitution after alpha-beta-depleted transplantation in children. Unique molecular identifiers were incorporated when the TCRbeta library was constructed. TCRdb reprocessed the PCR reads via MiXCR and lists one record per CDR3 protein. The data contain 450,000 to 550,000 distinct CDR3 sequences, about an eighth of them singletons. This CDR3 is 14 amino acids long. V was pared by 1 base and J by 2 bases, with 9 bases between. This clonotype was seen ten or more times. The antigen is not known. Study-level points and caveats: Some patients owed their high day-60 TCRbeta diversity to surviving recipient T cells and thymic progenitors. The study reportedly traced alpha-beta T cells about two months after transplant to several hundred expanded graft clones.

The sample was PBMCs, mostly from graft donor cells, taken 180 days after TCRalphabeta/CD19-depleted stem cell transplant. The chain uses TRBV12-3 or TRBV12-4 and TRBJ2-7; possibly TRBD1 or TRBD2 for D (5 bases each). The TCR was taken from a female patient aged 2-15 years who had a stem cell transplant for aplastic anemia, so the T cells may come from the graft donor. The DNA for the CDR3 is TGTGCCAGCAGTTTAGGGGGGTGGGCCTACGAGCAGTACTTC. Residues: CASSLGGWAYEQYF.